Shown below are 19 T cell receptor beta chains from a single sample sequenced in a study of blood T cells in healthy people across ages. For the second PCR, which ran for roughly 7 to 11 cycles, a sample-barcoded 5' primer and a J-beta primer mix were used. Each CDR3 protein gets one entry after TCRdb re-called the 5' RACE reads with MiXCR. Counted here are about 800,000 distinct CDR3 sequences, 58% occurring once; the ten biggest clones make up about 20%. The sample consisted of blood. Receptor source: a man younger than 45 in good health.

The CDR3 sequence is CASRPLGASEQYF. In DNA form, the CDR3 reads TGTGCCTCAAGGCCTTTGGGGGCGAGTGAGCAGTACTTC. The V call is TRBV12-3 or TRBV12-4, the J call TRBJ2-7, with D possibly being TRBD1 (6 bases). The V end was cut by 11 bases, the J end by 7 bases, with 21 bases between. The CDR3 runs 13 residues.

The rearrangement joins TRBV27 to TRBJ2-7; the D gene is possibly TRBD1 (6 bases). Trimming cost V 2 bases and J 3 bases, with 14 bases left between them. The germline gives CDR1 MNHEY, CDR2 SMNVEV (reference sequence). The CDR3 runs 15 residues. The CDR3 nucleotides are TGTGCCAGCAGTTTACTTGACAGGATTGACTACGAGCAGTACTTC. It encodes CASSLLDRIDYEQYF.

Turning to this clonotype: Its ends do not fully match the called genes, so a read error is possible. This chain joins TRBV6-6 and TRBJ1-2; tentative D call: TRBD1 (6 bases). The CDR3 has 15 amino acids. CDR1 is MNHNY and CDR2 is SVGAGI in the germline V gene (reference sequence). CDR3 coding DNA: TGTGCCAGCAGTCAGGCCCTTACAGGGAACTATGGCCACACCTTC. Its translation is CASSQALTGNYGHTF.

This rearrangement joins TRBV5-1 to TRBJ2-7; 7 bases fit TRBD2. CDR3 length equals 16 residues. The junction had 12 bases not matched to a gene; V was cut back by 1 base and J by 5 bases. The V gene's germline CDR1 is SGHRS and CDR2 YFSETQ. CDR3 amino acids: CASSLRLTGGIDEQYF. CDR3 bases: TGCGCCAGCAGCTTGCGTCTAACGGGGGGTATCGACGAGCAGTACTTC.

This clonotype was detected ten times or more. As DNA, the CDR3 is TGCGCCAGCAGCCGGGACAGGGGTTCCTACGAGCAGTACTTC. It specifies CASSRDRGSYEQYF. The chain recombines TRBV5-1 with TRBJ2-7; 10 positions match TRBD1. The CDR3 spans 14 residues. The V segment lost 4 bases and the J segment 1 base; nucleotides outside the gene matches: 2. The germline CDR1 and CDR2 sequences are SGHRS and YFSETQ.

This clonotype has only a few counts. This chain uses TRBV6-5 with TRBJ1-5; weak D call: TRBD1 (5 bases). V lost 6 bases, J lost 3 bases, and 12 bases lay in between. Germline values: CDR1 MNHEY, CDR2 SVGAGI. The CDR3 totals 14 residues. In DNA form, the CDR3 reads TGTGCCAGCAGGCCAGGGCTGGTCAATCAGCCCCAGCATTTT. Translated: CASRPGLVNQPQHF.

This clonotype appeared a few times. CDR3 nucleotide sequence: TGCGCCAGCAGCCAGCTTAGCGGCAGCTACAATGAGCAGTTCTTC. Translation gives CASSQLSGSYNEQFF. This rearrangement joins TRBV4-3 to TRBJ2-1, with D perhaps matching TRBD2 (6 bases). Trimming left V 3 bases short and J 3 bases short, with 12 bases between. CDR1 is LGHNA, CDR2 YSLEER, per germline. The CDR3 covers 15 residues.

The chain has TRBV6-5 and TRBJ2-1, with D possibly matching TRBD1 (5 bases). Deletions cut 4 bases from V and 8 bases from J, with 18 bases between. Germline V gene data show CDR1 as MNHEY and CDR2 as SVGAGI. There are 15 residues in the CDR3. CDR3 sequence: CASSSRQTQGYEQFF. The CDR3 DNA sequence: TGTGCCAGCAGTTCAAGACAGACCCAAGGTTATGAGCAGTTCTTC.

The chain carries TRBV3-1 and TRBJ1-1; no definite D call. The CDR3 covers 12 residues. Germline CDR1 LGHDT, CDR2 YNNKEL (reference sequence). V was clipped by 1 base and J by 11 bases, with 11 bases between them. CDR3 sequence reads: CASSQVRGDAFF. DNA of the CDR3: TGTGCCAGCAGCCAAGTTCGGGGAGATGCTTTCTTT.

This clonotype showed up just a few times. The rearrangement uses TRBV12-3 or TRBV12-4 and TRBJ2-3; 8 nucleotides agree with TRBD1. The CDR3 consists of 16 residues. With V trimmed by 3 bases and J by 2 bases, 7 bases remained unmatched. The CDR3 spells CASSFVAGGHTDTQYF. The DNA of the CDR3 is TGTGCCAGCAGTTTCGTGGCAGGGGGCCACACAGATACGCAGTATTTT.

This clonotype was seen once. A much larger clone differs by one base, so this may be a read error. CDR3 loop: CSVRFGGRQRGYTF. The CDR3 nucleotides read TGCAGCGTCCGCTTTGGCGGCAGGCAAAGGGGCTACACCTTC. The rearrangement joins TRBV29-1 to TRBJ1-2; no clear D. Germline loops: CDR1 SQVTM, CDR2 ANQGSEA. V lost 6 bases and J 8 bases, leaving 22 bases between the germline ends. CDR3 length: 14 amino acids.

This clonotype was detected a few times. V is TRBV29-1 and J is TRBJ2-1; 7 nucleotides match TRBD2. The CDR3 totals 12 residues. Trimming at V came to 3 bases and at J to 6 bases, leaving 2 bases not matched to a gene. Germline lookup yields CDR1 SQVTM and CDR2 ANQGSEA. The CDR3 sequence is CSVDSGGNEQFF. CDR3 sequence (DNA): TGCAGCGTTGATTCGGGAGGCAATGAGCAGTTCTTC.

This clonotype was seen only once. The rearrangement uses TRBV3-1 and TRBJ2-7; D is perhaps TRBD2 (6 bases). This CDR3 is 13 amino acids long. V shed 5 bases and J shed 7 bases, with 15 bases lying between them. Germline V gives CDR1 LGHDT, CDR2 YNNKEL (reference sequence). CDR3 bases: TGTGCCAGCAGCGGCGTGCGGGGCGGGGAGCAGTACTTC. Protein: CASSGVRGGEQYF.

This CDR3 reads CASSLTGTSYEGEQYF. DNA for the CDR3: TGTGCCAGCAGCTTAACCGGGACCTCCTACGAGGGCGAGCAGTACTTC. The rearrangement uses TRBV7-9 and TRBJ2-7; tentatively, D is TRBD1 or TRBD2 (5 bases each). V was clipped by 2 bases and J by 6 bases, with 20 bases between them. Per the germline V gene, CDR1 is SEHNR and CDR2 is FQNEAQ (reference sequence). The CDR3 sequence is 16 residues long.

The V gene is TRBV29-1, the J gene TRBJ1-2; 9 nucleotides align to TRBD1. The CDR3 is 14 amino acids. V was clipped by 4 bases and J by 4 bases; unmatched bases: 7. From germline, CDR1 is SQVTM and CDR2 ANQGSEA. The CDR3 coding sequence is TGCAGCGTTGCCAGAGACAGGGGGGCCTATGGCTACACCTTC. Residues: CSVARDRGAYGYTF.

The CDR3 sequence: CASSFRRDINTEAFF. Here the CDR3 DNA reads TGCGCCAGCAGCTTCCGCCGGGACATAAACACTGAAGCTTTCTTT. V and J are TRBV5-1 and TRBJ1-1, with D possibly TRBD1 on 6 matching bases. Germline CDR1 and CDR2: SGHRS and YFSETQ. The ends were cut back, 2 bases at V and 2 bases at J, with 13 bases in the middle. The CDR3 has 15 residues.

The CDR3 DNA reads as TGTGCCAGCAGCGTAGTAGGGGACAGGGCGGCTTTCTTT. Protein product: CASSVVGDRAAFF. This rearrangement joins TRBV9 to TRBJ1-1; 9 nucleotides line up with TRBD1. Germline V gene data show CDR1 as SGDLS and CDR2 as YYNGEE. The V segment lost 0 bases and the J segment 11 bases; nucleotides outside the gene matches: 5. CDR3 size: 13 residues.

The rearrangement links TRBV4-2 to TRBJ2-7; D might be TRBD1 (6 bases). Trimming shortened V by 4 bases and J by 3 bases, and 13 bases separated the two germline ends. The CDR3 totals 14 residues. CDR1 is LGHNA and CDR2 is YNFKEQ in the germline V gene. The CDR3 region has the DNA TGTGCCAGCAGCCCCGGGACATCTCACTACGAGCAGTACTTC. Translated, it gives CASSPGTSHYEQYF.

This clonotype has only a few counts. The CDR3 region is CASSLAENEQFF. For the CDR3, the DNA is TGCGCCAGCAGCTTGGCAGAAAATGAGCAGTTCTTC. V and J are TRBV5-1 and TRBJ2-1, with D uncertain. Per the germline V gene, CDR1 is SGHRS and CDR2 is YFSETQ. V dropped 0 bases and J dropped 7 bases, with 5 bases sitting between them. The CDR3 totals 12 residues.